Shown below are 24 T cell receptor beta chains from a single sample sequenced in a study of cytomegalovirus exposure and HLA in healthy donors. The PCR employed 60 Vbeta primers together with 13 Jbeta primers. The protocol was immunoSEQ multiplex PCR, while the TCRdb copy is restricted to in-frame clones and leaves out a portion. The table shows under 200,000 clones, with approximately 86% occurring only once. The sequenced sample was PBMCs. The receptors derive from a woman younger than 45 in good health and CMV-seronegative.

The chain combines TRBV6-1 with TRBJ2-1; 9 nucleotides match TRBD2. This CDR3 spans 14 amino acids. The J segment lost 8 bases and the V segment lost 6 bases, leaving 8 bases of the junction unmatched. In germline, CDR1 is MNHNS, CDR2 SASEGT. Here the CDR3 reads CASRRAGGPYEQFF. CDR3 coding DNA: TGTGCCAGCAGGAGGGCGGGAGGGCCCTATGAGCAGTTCTTC.

The rearrangement uses TRBV28 and TRBJ1-5, with 10 bases aligning to TRBD1. The CDR3 extends over 14 amino acids. Germline V CDR1 and CDR2: MDHEN, SYDVKM. The V and J ends lost 6 bases and 2 bases, in that order; junction bases with no gene match: 1. The CDR3 DNA follows: TGTGCCAGCAGGACAGGGGGCGGCAATCAGCCCCAGCATTTT. Its protein product is CASRTGGGNQPQHF.

This chain uses TRBV19 with TRBJ1-5, with D tentatively TRBD1 (5 bases). V was cut by 8 bases and J by 7 bases, with 21 bases left in between. CDR1 is LNHDA, CDR2 SQIVND, per germline (reference sequence). This CDR3 region has 15 residues. In DNA, the CDR3 is TGTGCCAGTTCAACCCCGGGGGGGGTTGGACAGCCCCAGCATTTT. Translating gives CASSTPGGVGQPQHF.

V and J are TRBV5-6 and TRBJ2-1, with 12 bases identical to TRBD2. Germline CDR1 and CDR2: SGHDT and YYEEEE. The length of the CDR3 is 18 residues. The ends lost 0 bases at V and 3 bases at J; junction bases unmatched: 7. The CDR3 is CASSLGTSGTRGYNEQFF. The CDR3 DNA sequence: TGTGCCAGCAGCTTGGGGACTAGCGGGACCAGGGGCTACAATGAGCAGTTCTTC.

This chain uses TRBV7-3 with TRBJ2-5; D is unclear. The V end lost 0 bases, the J end lost 2 bases, and 10 bases lay between the germline ends. CDR1 and CDR2 (germline): SGHTA, FQGTGA. The CDR3 extends over 15 amino acids. CDR3 amino acids: CASSLTSQPQETQYF. DNA of the CDR3: TGTGCCAGCAGCTTAACGTCACAGCCTCAAGAGACCCAGTACTTC.

The chain employs TRBV5-1 and TRBJ1-1; 10 bases match TRBD1. The CDR3 is made up of 13 amino acids. The ends lost 4 bases at V and 11 bases at J; junction bases unmatched: 8. Germline V lookup: CDR1 SGHRS, CDR2 YFSETQ. The CDR3 protein is CASSPGTGEVAFF. In DNA form, the CDR3 reads TGCGCCAGCAGCCCCGGGACAGGGGAAGTTGCTTTCTTT.

This clone has just one count. The genes are TRBV27 and TRBJ2-7; 7 nucleotides agree with TRBD2. The CDR3 has 18 residues. The germline V gene has CDR1 MNHEY and CDR2 SMNVEV (reference sequence). Trimming cost V 1 base and J 3 bases; bases outside gene matches: 15. The DNA for the CDR3 is TGTGCCAGCAGTTTATTGGGGTCTCCGGCGGGAGCCCTCTACGAGCAGTACTTC. Its translation is CASSLLGSPAGALYEQYF.

This chain joins TRBV19 and TRBJ1-5, with a tentative D call TRBD1 (5 bases). CDR1 and CDR2 from the germline V gene are LNHDA and SQIVND (reference sequence). V was pared by 7 bases and J by 6 bases, with 13 bases between. The CDR3 is 13 residues long. The CDR3 nucleotides read TGTGCCAGTAAGCAGGGATCGGGTCAGCCCCAGCATTTT. Its translation: CASKQGSGQPQHF.

This clone appeared a single time. The chain uses TRBV15 and TRBJ1-3; D is possibly TRBD1 (6 bases). Germline V gene data show CDR1 as LNHNV and CDR2 as YYDKDF (reference sequence). Trimming removed 0 bases at V and 8 bases at J, with 14 bases between. This CDR3 is 15 amino acids long. CDR3 coding DNA: TGTGCCACCAGCAGAGATCGGGCAGGGGTGGACACCATATATTTT. This encodes CATSRDRAGVDTIYF.

The J gene is TRBJ2-2, the V gene TRBV7-8, with TRBD2 identical over 10 bases. CDR1 and CDR2 from the germline V gene are SGHVS and FQNEAQ. This CDR3 region has 18 residues. Losses at the gene ends were 5 bases for V and 3 bases for J; bases not matched to a gene: 12. The CDR3 DNA sequence: TGTGCCAGCAGCGCCCTCGCACTAGCGGGAAGGGACACCGGGGAGCTGTTTTTT. Its translation is CASSALALAGRDTGELFF. The variable domain in full, completed from reference TRBV7-8 and TRBJ2-2, reads GAGVSQSPRYKVAKRGQDVALRCDPISGHVSLFWYQQALGQGPEFLTYFQNEAQLDKSGLPSDRFFAERPEGSVSTLKIQRTQQEDSAVYLCASSALALAGRDTGELFFGEGSRLTVL.

This sequence joins TRBV14 and TRBJ2-1, with a tentative D call TRBD2 (6 bases). CDR1 and CDR2 from the germline V gene are SGHDN and FVKESK. V lost 9 bases to trimming and J lost 0 bases, with 21 bases between them. CDR3 length equals 17 residues. The CDR3 nucleotides are TGTGCCAGTACGAGGGTCGGCGGGATGAGCTCCTACAATGAGCAGTTCTTC. Its protein product is CASTRVGGMSSYNEQFF.

This clone was seen more than once but under ten times. This rearrangement joins TRBV6-1 to TRBJ2-3; D is possibly TRBD2 (6 bases). This CDR3 has 15 amino acids. Germline CDR1 and CDR2: MNHNS and SASEGT. V gave up 8 bases and J gave up 5 bases, with 20 bases separating them. CDR3 sequence reads: CASSSNLGSGDTQYF. The DNA of the CDR3 is TGTGCCAGCTCTTCCAATCTCGGGAGTGGAGATACGCAGTATTTT.

The V call is TRBV2, the J call TRBJ2-7, with 12 bases that match TRBD2. Per germline, CDR1 SNHLY and CDR2 FYNNEI. This CDR3 comprises 17 residues. Losses at the gene ends were 6 bases for V and 0 bases for J; bases not matched to a gene: 9. The CDR3 loop reads CASRQTSGGPSSYEQYF. In DNA, the CDR3 is TGTGCCAGCAGGCAGACTAGCGGGGGACCATCCTCCTACGAGCAGTACTTC.

The table lists this clone with a count of one. The genes are TRBV5-5 and TRBJ1-2; D perhaps matches TRBD1 (5 bases). The CDR3 loop spans 15 amino acids. The V gene lost 1 base and the J gene lost 2 bases, with 12 bases spanning the gap. Germline V gene sequence: CDR1 SGHKS, CDR2 YYEKEE (reference sequence). The CDR3 region has the DNA TGTGCCAGCAGCTTGTTAGCCAGGGTAAACTATGGCTACACCTTC. This sequence encodes CASSLLARVNYGYTF.

The genes are TRBV2 and TRBJ1-2; D gene ambiguous. Trimming left V 7 bases short and J 8 bases short, with 8 bases between. Germline CDR1 and CDR2: SNHLY and FYNNEI. The CDR3 covers 10 residues. This CDR3 is CASTGLGYTF. The CDR3 DNA sequence: TGTGCCAGCACAGGCTTAGGCTACACCTTC.

The V call is TRBV28, the J call TRBJ2-7, with 7 bases aligning to TRBD2. Germline V lookup: CDR1 MDHEN, CDR2 SYDVKM. The CDR3 is 17 residues long. Trimming at V came to 3 bases and at J to 6 bases, leaving 17 bases not matched to a gene. The CDR3 reads CASSFRGGGRALSEQYF. The DNA of the CDR3 is TGTGCCAGCAGTTTTCGGGGTGGTGGGAGGGCCCTCTCCGAGCAGTACTTC.

This chain connects TRBV6-1 to TRBJ2-5, with D perhaps matching TRBD2 (6 bases). V lost 6 bases and J 5 bases, leaving 16 bases between the germline ends. This CDR3 is 14 amino acids long. Germline lookup yields CDR1 MNHNS and CDR2 SASEGT. CDR3 bases: TGTGCCAGCAGCCACTGGGACTCCCAGGAGACCCAGTACTTC. This gives the protein CASSHWDSQETQYF.

The V call is TRBV5-1, the J call TRBJ2-2, with 8 bases fitting TRBD1. Trimming cost V 5 bases and J 1 base; bases outside gene matches: 10. The CDR3 has 17 residues. Germline CDR1 and CDR2: SGHRS and YFSETQ. The CDR3, as DNA: TGCGCCAGCAGTTACTCAACCGGGACAGGGAACACCGGGGAGCTGTTTTTT. Translating it yields CASSYSTGTGNTGELFF.

The genes are TRBV29-1 and TRBJ1-1; D remains unclear. The CDR3 is 13 amino acids. Germline CDR1 and CDR2: SQVTM and ANQGSEA. With 4 bases removed from V and 1 base from J, the gap between germline ends came to 10 bases. The CDR3 sequence is CSVAHNRNTEAFF. CDR3 bases: TGCAGCGTTGCGCACAACAGGAACACTGAAGCTTTCTTT.

DNA for the CDR3: TGTGCCAGCAGTTTAGGAGTTCAACAGACCCAGTACTTC. Its protein is CASSLGVQQTQYF. J is TRBJ2-5 and V is TRBV27, with D unclear. Trimming pared 2 bases from V and 6 bases from J, leaving 10 bases between. This CDR3 spans 13 amino acids. Germline CDR1 MNHEY, CDR2 SMNVEV (reference sequence).

The chain is built from TRBV7-2 and TRBJ2-2, with D hard to call. This CDR3 region has 13 residues. V lost 3 bases to trimming and J lost 5 bases, with 7 bases between them. Germline-derived CDR1 and CDR2 are SGHTA and FQGNSA. The CDR3 DNA follows: TGTGCCAGCAGCTTTAGCCTTACCGGGGAGCTGTTTTTT. Encoded protein: CASSFSLTGELFF.

The chain uses TRBV7-9 and TRBJ2-7, with no clear D. This CDR3 is built from 13 residues. With 1 base removed from V and 4 bases from J, the gap between germline ends came to 8 bases. The V gene's germline CDR1 is SEHNR and CDR2 FQNEAQ (reference sequence). The CDR3: CASSLVNGYEQYF. The CDR3 DNA sequence: TGTGCCAGCAGCTTAGTTAACGGGTACGAGCAGTACTTC. The variable domain in full, with the rest retrieved from reference TRBV7-9 and TRBJ2-7, is DTGVSQNPRHKITKRGQNVTFRCDPISEHNRLYWYRQTLGQGPEFLTYFQNEAQLEKSRLLSDRFSAERPKGSFSTLEIQRTEQGDSAMYLCASSLVNGYEQYFGPGTRLTVT.

The chain carries TRBV25-1 and TRBJ2-5; 7 positions match TRBD1. V was clipped by 3 bases and J by 1 base; unmatched bases: 8. In germline, CDR1 is MGHDK, CDR2 SYGVNS. CDR3 length equals 16 residues. This CDR3 is CASSDWGRGTQETQYF. The DNA for the CDR3 is TGTGCCAGCAGTGATTGGGGCAGGGGGACCCAAGAGACCCAGTACTTC.

The chain combines TRBV5-1 with TRBJ2-7; TRBD1 aligns across 7 bases. The germline V gene encodes CDR1 SGHRS and CDR2 YFSETQ. J gave up 0 bases and V 0 bases, and 9 bases lay outside the gene matches. The CDR3 has 17 residues. CDR3 sequence reads: CASSLAGQVGSSYEQYF. Written as DNA, the CDR3 is TGCGCCAGCAGCTTGGCCGGACAGGTCGGAAGCTCCTACGAGCAGTACTTC.